This is a list of T cell receptor beta chains from one sample in a study of T cell responses to AZD1222 COVID-19 vaccine. The assay was immunoSEQ multiplex PCR, and TCRdb's table has in-frame clones only and misses some. The sample has fewer than 85,000 clones, roughly 87% seen once. Sequenced here: peripheral blood, sampled 28 days after the second AZD1222 dose. All receptors come from an adult who received the AZD1222 COVID-19 vaccine. The CDR3 runs from the conserved cysteine through the conserved F or W. A D gene is named only where the DNA matches it firmly. Only some rows state a clone size, as once, few, many or a class for expanded clones.

cdr3_nt | cdr3_aa | v_call | clone_size | d_call | j_call
TGTGCCAGCAGCCAATCGGGTAGGGCTGAAGCTTTCTTT | CASSQSGRAEAFF | TRBV4-2 | few | NA | TRBJ1-1
TGTGCCAGCAGTTTGGGGAGGGCGGTACCTGAAGCTTTCTTT | CASSLGRAVPEAFF | TRBV6-5 | medium-sized | NA | TRBJ1-1
TGTGCCTTCGGACAGGCCTATCAGCCCCAGCATTTT | CAFGQAYQPQHF | TRBV30 | NA | TRBD1 | TRBJ1-5
TGTGCCAGCCACTCTAGGGGGCGCGATGAAAAACTGTTTTTT | CASHSRGRDEKLFF | TRBV19 | NA | TRBD1 | TRBJ1-4
TGTGCCAGCAGCGACACCCCGACAGCGCTAACCAATCAGCCCCAGCATTTT | CASSDTPTALTNQPQHF | TRBV27 | NA | NA | TRBJ1-5
TGTGCCAGCCCCACAGGGCCAAACACCGGGGAGCTGTTTTTT | CASPTGPNTGELFF | TRBV7-9 | NA | NA | TRBJ2-2
TGTGCCAGCAGTGAAGAGCGGGGCCTGTTTAACGAGCAGTACTTC | CASSEERGLFNEQYF | TRBV2 | NA | TRBD2 | TRBJ2-7
TGTGCCAGTAGTCGAGGACAGGGGGCGGGAACCGGGGAGCTGTTTTTT | CASSRGQGAGTGELFF | TRBV19 | NA | TRBD1 | TRBJ2-2
TGTGCCAGCAGCCTCGAGGGACAGGTCTACGAGCAGTACTTC | CASSLEGQVYEQYF | TRBV21-1 | NA | NA | TRBJ2-7
TGTGCCAGCAGCTTAGGGACAGGCCATACCTACGAGCAGTACTTC | CASSLGTGHTYEQYF | TRBV7-2 | NA | TRBD1 | TRBJ2-7
TGTGCCAGCAGTGAAAAACCGAATCAGCCCCAGCATTTT | CASSEKPNQPQHF | TRBV2 | NA | NA | TRBJ1-5
TGCGCCAGCAGCTTATCCGGGGGCAAAGATAGCAATCAGCCCCAGCATTTT | CASSLSGGKDSNQPQHF | TRBV5-1 | once | NA | TRBJ1-5
TGTGCCAGCAGCTTAGCAAGGAGCTCCTACAATGAGCAGTTCTTC | CASSLARSSYNEQFF | TRBV7-8 | NA | NA | TRBJ2-1
TGCGCCAGCAGCCGCTCCGGGACAGGGGGTGCGACTGAAGCTTTCTTT | CASSRSGTGGATEAFF | TRBV5-1 | NA | TRBD1 | TRBJ1-1
TGTGCCAGCAGCGTAGATCAGGGGACTAATGAAAAACTGTTTTTT | CASSVDQGTNEKLFF | TRBV9 | NA | NA | TRBJ1-4
TGTGCCAGCAGCTTGGTCTCTACAGGGGAAGAGACCCAGTACTTC | CASSLVSTGEETQYF | TRBV5-5 | NA | TRBD1 | TRBJ2-5
TGTGCCAGTAGTATAAGTGGTCAATGGGATACGCAGTATTTT | CASSISGQWDTQYF | TRBV19 | NA | NA | TRBJ2-3